These 21 T cell receptor beta chains were sequenced from one sample in a study of blood T cell repertoires in COVID-19 (dated by TCRdb to about 2020). Libraries were prepared through the immunoSEQ multiplex PCR assay. The table was pulled from immuneACCESS by TCRdb, which kept in-frame rearrangements only. Such tables lose some clones; where checked, under half of the loss comes from unresolved V genes, and the rest has no known cause. The sample table lists 150,000 to 200,000 clones, about four fifths of them with a count of one. In total, the top ten clones hold 10% to 15% of the sample. Material for sequencing was peripheral blood. Receptors were obtained from a man aged 65-85 years who had recovered from COVID-19.

The chain joins TRBV7-2 to TRBJ1-2; 7 nucleotides match TRBD1. Trimming took 3 bases from V and 8 from J; bases not matched to a gene: 15. This CDR3 is 16 amino acids long. Germline V gene sequence: CDR1 SGHTA, CDR2 FQGNSA. The CDR3 protein is CASSFSRQGAAMGYTF. In DNA, the CDR3 is TGTGCCAGCAGCTTCAGTCGACAGGGAGCCGCTATGGGCTACACCTTC. The full variable domain, rest sourced from reference TRBV7-2 and TRBJ1-2, is GAGVSQSPSNKVTEKGKDVELRCDPISGHTALYWYRQSLGQGLEFLIYFQGNSAPDKSGLPSDRFSAERTGGSVSTLTIQRTQQEDSAVYLCASSFSRQGAAMGYTFGSGTRLTVV.

The V call is TRBV15, the J call TRBJ1-4; D perhaps matches TRBD1 (6 bases). Germline CDR1 reads LNHNV; CDR2 reads YYDKDF (reference sequence). Trimming stripped 5 bases from V and 5 bases from J, with 15 bases between. The CDR3 loop spans 15 amino acids. The CDR3 spells CATSGEQGGNEKLFF. The CDR3 bases are TGTGCCACCAGCGGGGAACAGGGAGGGAATGAAAAACTGTTTTTT. The variable domain in full, completed from reference TRBV15 and TRBJ1-4, reads DAMVIQNPRYQVTQFGKPVTLSCSQTLNHNVMYWYQQKSSQAPKLLFHYYDKDFNNEADTPDNFQSRRPNTSFCFLDIRSPGLGDTAMYLCATSGEQGGNEKLFFGSGTQLSVL.

This clone is a singleton in its sample. V is TRBV5-1 and J is TRBJ2-5; D is unclear. Per the germline V gene, CDR1 is SGHRS and CDR2 is YFSETQ. This CDR3 has 11 residues. Trimming stripped 3 bases from V and 2 bases from J, with 2 bases between. As DNA, the CDR3 is TGCGCCAGCAGCTCGCAAGAGACCCAGTACTTC. Translated: CASSSQETQYF.

This chain links TRBV5-1 with TRBJ2-7; 9 nucleotides agree with TRBD1. The CDR3 runs 15 residues. V was pared by 2 bases and J by 0 bases, with 3 bases of the junction left unmatched. CDR1 and CDR2 from the germline V gene are SGHRS and YFSETQ. The CDR3 loop is CASSFLTGGSYEQYF. The CDR3 bases are TGCGCCAGCAGCTTTTTGACAGGGGGCTCCTACGAGCAGTACTTC.

The chain carries TRBV11-2 and TRBJ1-3; D is unclear. The CDR3 consists of 14 residues. V was clipped by 4 bases and J by 5 bases, with 12 bases between them. CDR1 SGHAT and CDR2 FQNNGV come from the germline V gene. In nucleotides, the CDR3 is TGTGCCAGCAGCTCCGGCAGGCCCAGAAACACCATATATTTT. As protein: CASSSGRPRNTIYF.

This clone was recorded at least ten times. The same CDR3 is also encoded by other DNA sequences in this sample. The rearrangement uses TRBV19 and TRBJ1-3; D not resolved. There are 12 residues in the CDR3. From germline, CDR1 is LNHDA and CDR2 SQIVND (reference sequence). The CDR3 spells CASSQTGNTIYF. The CDR3 DNA reads as TGTGCTAGCTCACAAACTGGAAACACCATATATTTT.

This clone was observed a few times. The chain has TRBV6-5 and TRBJ2-7; D unresolved. Germline CDR1 reads MNHEY; CDR2 reads SVGAGI. The CDR3 contains 15 residues. The V and J ends lost 8 bases and 3 bases respectively, with 20 bases between them. CDR3 in DNA: TGTGCCAGCCCGCCGAGCACTACCGCCCACTACGAGCAGTACTTC. Translating gives CASPPSTTAHYEQYF.

The chain recombines TRBV29-1 with TRBJ1-2, with D perhaps matching TRBD1 (6 bases). Germline V gene lookup returns CDR1 SQVTM and CDR2 ANQGSEA. V lost 7 bases, J lost 0 bases, and 12 bases lay in between. This CDR3 is 13 amino acids long. CDR3 sequence (DNA): TGCAGCGGCTCGACAGGAACTAACTATGGCTACACCTTC. It encodes CSGSTGTNYGYTF. The full variable domain, rest sourced from reference TRBV29-1 and TRBJ1-2, is SAVISQKPSRDICQRGTSLTIQCQVDSQVTMMFWYRQQPGQSLTLIATANQGSEATYESGFVIDKFPISRPNLTFSTLTVSNMSPEDSSIYLCSGSTGTNYGYTFGSGTRLTVV.

The chain combines TRBV28 with TRBJ2-1; 8 bases fit TRBD2. Trimming cost V 3 bases and J 7 bases; bases outside gene matches: 2. Per germline, CDR1 MDHEN and CDR2 SYDVKM. The CDR3 covers 13 residues. CDR3: CASSFGGGNEQFF. The CDR3 DNA reads as TGTGCCAGCAGTTTCGGCGGGGGGAATGAGCAGTTCTTC.

The V gene is TRBV6-1, the J gene TRBJ1-3; no definite D call. V was trimmed by 3 bases and J by 0 bases, leaving 15 bases between them. Germline values: CDR1 MNHNS, CDR2 SASEGT. CDR3 length equals 17 residues. DNA of the CDR3: TGTGCCAGCAGTGATTTCCCACCGGGGAGCTCTGGAAACACCATATATTTT. As protein: CASSDFPPGSSGNTIYF.

By share of the sample, this clone is large (0.1 to 1%). The rearrangement links TRBV11-1 to TRBJ2-7; D might be TRBD2 (5 bases). The V end was cut by 1 base, the J end by 0 bases, with 13 bases between. The CDR3 runs to 16 residues. Per germline, CDR1 SGHAT and CDR2 FQDESV (reference sequence). CDR3 amino acids: CASSLETAVSSYEQYF. Here the CDR3 DNA reads TGTGCCAGCAGCTTAGAAACAGCGGTCAGCTCCTACGAGCAGTACTTC. The complete variable domain, with remaining parts taken from reference TRBV11-1 and TRBJ2-7, reads EAEVAQSPRYKITEKSQAVAFWCDPISGHATLYWYRQILGQGPELLVQFQDESVVDDSQLPKDRFSAERLKGVDSTLKIQPAELGDSAMYLCASSLETAVSSYEQYFGPGTRLTVT.

This chain uses TRBV7-3 with TRBJ2-5, with 12 nucleotides matching TRBD2. Germline V gives CDR1 SGHTA, CDR2 FQGTGA. Trimming removed 5 bases from V and 3 bases from J; junction bases left unmatched: 10. There are 17 residues in the CDR3. The CDR3 region has the DNA TGTGCCAGCAGCCCCCCCCCTAGCGGGAGGGAAGAAGAGACCCAGTACTTC. This sequence encodes CASSPPPSGREEETQYF.

CDR3 sequence: CATSRDRGPGANVLTF. Here the CDR3 DNA reads TGTGCCACCAGCAGAGATAGGGGGCCTGGGGCCAACGTCCTGACTTTC. This sequence joins TRBV15 and TRBJ2-6; 7 bases are shared with TRBD1. The V segment lost 0 bases and the J segment 2 bases; nucleotides outside the gene matches: 1. The CDR3 totals 16 residues. In germline, CDR1 is LNHNV, CDR2 YYDKDF (reference sequence).

The chain links TRBV9 to TRBJ2-3; D is unclear. The CDR3 runs to 13 residues. CDR1 SGDLS and CDR2 YYNGEE come from the germline V gene. V was shortened by 0 bases and J by 2 bases, with 4 bases between the two germline ends. The CDR3 reads CASSVAITDTQYF. The CDR3 coding sequence is TGTGCCAGCAGCGTAGCCATCACAGATACGCAGTATTTT.

The chain links TRBV6-2 or TRBV6-3 to TRBJ1-2; D might be TRBD1 (6 bases). V lost 5 bases and J lost 2, with 9 bases in between. Germline CDR1 MNHEY, CDR2 SVGEGT. The CDR3 contains 13 residues. The CDR3 loop is CASSPGQNYGYTF. The CDR3 DNA reads TGTGCCAGCAGTCCCGGACAGAACTATGGCTACACCTTC.

The V gene is TRBV2, the J gene TRBJ2-1; a weak D match, TRBD2 (5 bases). Trimming removed 2 bases at V and 8 bases at J, with 10 bases between. The CDR3 sequence is 13 residues long. CDR1 is SNHLY, CDR2 FYNNEI, per germline. The CDR3 reads CASSETTTYEQFF. For the CDR3, the DNA is TGTGCCAGCAGTGAAACGACTACCTATGAGCAGTTCTTC.

This sequence joins TRBV3-1 (or the pseudogene TRBV3-2) and TRBJ2-3; no clear D gene. Germline assignment: CDR1 LGHDT and CDR2 YNNKEL (reference sequence). V lost 6 bases, J lost 2 bases, and 12 bases lay in between. The length of the CDR3 is 14 residues. CDR3 DNA: TGTGCCAGCAGTCAGTCCAGTTACACAGATACGCAGTATTTT. Encoded protein: CASSQSSYTDTQYF.

J is TRBJ2-7 and V is TRBV15, with a tentative D call TRBD1 (5 bases). Trimming took off 8 bases at V and 3 bases at J, with 14 bases between the two ends. CDR1 is LNHNV, CDR2 YYDKDF, per germline (reference sequence). This CDR3 has 13 residues. The CDR3 coding sequence is TGTGCCACCTCTCCAGGGAAAGGCTACGAGCAGTACTTC. Translated, it gives CATSPGKGYEQYF.

J is TRBJ1-1 and V is TRBV7-8; no definite D call. The CDR3 consists of 14 residues. The germline gives CDR1 SGHVS, CDR2 FQNEAQ. V lost 0 bases to trimming and J lost 2 bases, with 7 bases between them. The CDR3 nucleotides are TGTGCCAGCAGCTTAGCAGGAGGCAACACTGAAGCTTTCTTT. Its translation: CASSLAGGNTEAFF.

The chain employs TRBV6-1 and TRBJ1-2; tentatively, D is TRBD1 (6 bases). The length of the CDR3 is 13 residues. V was clipped by 3 bases and J by 1 base, with 6 bases between them. CDR1 MNHNS and CDR2 SASEGT come from the germline V gene. The DNA for the CDR3 is TGTGCCAGCAGTGACAGGGGTAACTATGGCTACACCTTC. Translated: CASSDRGNYGYTF.

The chain couples TRBV5-1 to TRBJ2-1; 7 bases are shared with TRBD2. Trimming cost V 0 bases and J 9 bases; bases outside gene matches: 3. The CDR3 runs to 13 residues. CDR1 is SGHRS and CDR2 is YFSETQ in the germline V gene. The CDR3: CASSLEREGEQFF. The CDR3, as DNA: TGCGCCAGCAGCTTGGAAAGGGAGGGTGAGCAGTTCTTC.